One and the same sample provided the 5 T cell receptor beta chains below, sequenced in a study of neoadjuvant anti-PD-1 for oral cavity cancer. Using immunoSEQ multiplex PCR, the repertoire was profiled, and TCRdb retains in-frame clones only, with some absent. The sample lists tens of thousands of clones; approximately 82% were seen once. The specimen comprised PBMCs, sampled before nivolumab (anti-PD-1) treatment. All receptors come from a person between 35 and 79 years old with oral cavity squamous cell carcinoma.

The chain recombines TRBV9 with TRBJ1-1, with TRBD1 as a possible D gene (6 bases). This CDR3 is 14 amino acids long. V was shortened by 4 bases and J by 7 bases, with 17 bases between the two germline ends. Germline CDR1 reads SGDLS; CDR2 reads YYNGEE. CDR3 nucleotides: TGTGCCAGCAGCTTCGGACAGACTAGGAATGAAGCTTTCTTT. As protein: CASSFGQTRNEAFF.

J is TRBJ1-1 and V is TRBV30, with D tentatively TRBD1 (6 bases). Germline CDR1 and CDR2: GTSNPN and SVGIG (reference sequence). The CDR3 has 15 residues. The germline V and J ends were trimmed by 0 bases and 3 bases, with 14 bases remaining between them. CDR3 sequence: CAWSVLDRRDTEAFF. DNA for the CDR3: TGTGCCTGGAGTGTACTTGACAGGAGGGACACTGAAGCTTTCTTT. The variable domain in full, completed from reference TRBV30 and TRBJ1-1, reads SQTIHQWPATLVQPVGSPLSLECTVEGTSNPNLYWYRQAAGRGLQLLFYSVGIGQISSEVPQNLSASRPQDRQFILSSKKLLLSDSGFYLCAWSVLDRRDTEAFFGQGTRLTVV.

V and J are TRBV21-1 and TRBJ2-7. TRBV21-1 is a documented pseudogene. The CDR3 length is 15 residues. CDR3 amino acids: CASSSTGTELREQYF. The DNA for the CDR3 is TGTGCCAGCAGCAGCACCGGGACCGAACTACGAGAGCAGTACTTC.

In the case of this clone: Within the sample, other DNA sequences also encode this same CDR3. The J gene is TRBJ1-2, the V gene TRBV30, with D uncertain. The CDR3 spans 11 residues. Trimming took 4 bases from V and 1 from J, leaving 4 bases between them. Germline V gene lookup returns CDR1 GTSNPN and CDR2 SVGIG (reference sequence). The CDR3 DNA reads as TGTGCCTGGACCCTTAACTATGGCTACACCTTC. Its translation is CAWTLNYGYTF.

The gene calls are TRBV5-1 and TRBJ1-1, with 8 bases aligning to TRBD1. The CDR3 covers 12 residues. Per the germline V gene, CDR1 is SGHRS and CDR2 is YFSETQ. The V and J ends lost 4 bases and 8 bases, in that order; junction bases with no gene match: 4. The CDR3 DNA follows: TGCGCCAGCAGCCGGACAGGGACCGAAGCTTTCTTT. Translating gives CASSRTGTEAFF.